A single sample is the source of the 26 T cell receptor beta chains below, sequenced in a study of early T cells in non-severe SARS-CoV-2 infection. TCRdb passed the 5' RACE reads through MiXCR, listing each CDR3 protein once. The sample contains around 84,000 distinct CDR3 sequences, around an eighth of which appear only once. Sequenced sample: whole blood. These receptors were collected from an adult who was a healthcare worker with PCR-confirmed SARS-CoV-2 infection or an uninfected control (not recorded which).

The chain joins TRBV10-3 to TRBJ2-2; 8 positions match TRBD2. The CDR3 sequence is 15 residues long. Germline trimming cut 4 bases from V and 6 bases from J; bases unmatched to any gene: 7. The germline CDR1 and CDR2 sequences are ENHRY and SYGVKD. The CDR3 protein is CAISGDGRAAGELFF. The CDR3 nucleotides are TGTGCCATCAGTGGCGACGGGAGGGCGGCCGGGGAGCTGTTTTTT.

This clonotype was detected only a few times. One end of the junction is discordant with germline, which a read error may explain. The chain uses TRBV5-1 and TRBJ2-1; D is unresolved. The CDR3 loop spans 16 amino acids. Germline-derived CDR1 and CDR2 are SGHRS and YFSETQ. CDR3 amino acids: CASRLGSLGPYNEQFF. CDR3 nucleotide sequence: TGCGCCAGCAGGTTGGGGTCCTTAGGGCCCTACAATGAGCAGTTCTTC.

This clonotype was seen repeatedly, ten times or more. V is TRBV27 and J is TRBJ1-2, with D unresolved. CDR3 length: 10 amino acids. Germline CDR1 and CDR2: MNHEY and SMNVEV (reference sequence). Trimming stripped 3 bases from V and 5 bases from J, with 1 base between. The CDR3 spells CASSFYGYTF. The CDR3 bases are TGTGCCAGCAGTTTTTATGGCTACACCTTC.

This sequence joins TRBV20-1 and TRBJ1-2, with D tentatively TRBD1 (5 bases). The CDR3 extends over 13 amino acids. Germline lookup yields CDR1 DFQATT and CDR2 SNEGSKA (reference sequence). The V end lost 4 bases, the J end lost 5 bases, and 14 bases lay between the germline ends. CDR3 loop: CSAIAGLGYGYTF. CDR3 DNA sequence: TGCAGTGCTATTGCAGGGTTGGGGTATGGCTACACCTTC.

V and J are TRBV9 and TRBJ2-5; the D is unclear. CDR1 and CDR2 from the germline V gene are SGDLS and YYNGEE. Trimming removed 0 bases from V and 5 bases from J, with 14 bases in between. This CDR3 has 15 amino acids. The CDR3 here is CASSVGPDPGETQYF. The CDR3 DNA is TGTGCCAGCAGCGTAGGCCCCGATCCTGGGGAGACCCAGTACTTC.

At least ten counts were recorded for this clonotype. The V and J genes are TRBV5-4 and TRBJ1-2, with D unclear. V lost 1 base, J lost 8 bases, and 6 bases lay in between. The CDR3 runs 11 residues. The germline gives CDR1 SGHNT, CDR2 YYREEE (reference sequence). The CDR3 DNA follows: TGTGCCAGCAGCTTGCGCCGGGGCTACACCTTC. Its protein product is CASSLRRGYTF.

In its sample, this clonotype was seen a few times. CDR3 sequence: CASTTSGQGAHNNQPQHF. DNA for the CDR3: TGCGCCAGCACTACCTCGGGACAGGGGGCGCATAACAATCAGCCCCAGCATTTT. V usage is TRBV10-1 and J usage is TRBJ1-5, with TRBD1 matching 12 bases. V shed 7 bases and J 3 bases; nucleotides not matched to a gene: 13. Germline CDR1 and CDR2: WNHNN and SYGVQD (reference sequence). The CDR3 is made up of 18 amino acids.

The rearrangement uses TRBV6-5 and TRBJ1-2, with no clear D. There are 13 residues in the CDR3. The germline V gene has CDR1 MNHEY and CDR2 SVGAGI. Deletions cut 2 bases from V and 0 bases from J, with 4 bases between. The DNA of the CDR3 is TGTGCCAGCAGTTACACCCCTAACTATGGCTACACCTTC. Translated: CASSYTPNYGYTF.

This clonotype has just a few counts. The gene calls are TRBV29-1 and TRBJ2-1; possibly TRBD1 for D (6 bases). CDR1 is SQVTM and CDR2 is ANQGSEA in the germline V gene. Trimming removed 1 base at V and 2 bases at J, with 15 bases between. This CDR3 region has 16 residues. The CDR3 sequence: CSVEGVAGVAYNEQFF. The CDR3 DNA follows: TGCAGCGTTGAAGGTGTGGCAGGGGTGGCCTACAATGAGCAGTTCTTC.

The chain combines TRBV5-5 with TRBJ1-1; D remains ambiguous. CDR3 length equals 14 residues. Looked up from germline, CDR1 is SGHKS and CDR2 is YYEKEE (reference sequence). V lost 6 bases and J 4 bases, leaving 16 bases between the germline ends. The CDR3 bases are TGTGCCAGCACCCCCCTAGCGACTGGCACTGAAGCTTTCTTT. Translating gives CASTPLATGTEAFF.

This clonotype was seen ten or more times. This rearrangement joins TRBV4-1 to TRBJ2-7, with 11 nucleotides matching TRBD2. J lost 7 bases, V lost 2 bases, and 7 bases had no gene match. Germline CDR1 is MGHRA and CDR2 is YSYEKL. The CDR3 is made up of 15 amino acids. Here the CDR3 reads CASSQRSLAGVEQYF. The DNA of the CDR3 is TGCGCCAGCAGCCAACGATCACTAGCGGGAGTTGAGCAGTACTTC.

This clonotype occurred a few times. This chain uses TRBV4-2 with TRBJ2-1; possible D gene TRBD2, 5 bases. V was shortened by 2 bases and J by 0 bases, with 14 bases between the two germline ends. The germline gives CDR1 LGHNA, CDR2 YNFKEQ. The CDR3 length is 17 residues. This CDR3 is CASSQPSTGSSYNEQFF. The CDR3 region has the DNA TGTGCCAGCAGCCAACCTAGCACTGGGAGCTCCTACAATGAGCAGTTCTTC.

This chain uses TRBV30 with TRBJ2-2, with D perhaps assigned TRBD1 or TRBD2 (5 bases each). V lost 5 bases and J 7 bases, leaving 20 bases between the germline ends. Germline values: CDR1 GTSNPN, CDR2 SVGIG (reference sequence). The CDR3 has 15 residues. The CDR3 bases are TGTGCCTGGTCCACCGGGACCCCAAGTAACGGGGAGCTGTTTTTT. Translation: CAWSTGTPSNGELFF. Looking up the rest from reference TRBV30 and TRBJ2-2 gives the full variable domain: SQTIHQWPATLVQPVGSPLSLECTVEGTSNPNLYWYRQAAGRGLQLLFYSVGIGQISSEVPQNLSASRPQDRQFILSSKKLLLSDSGFYLCAWSTGTPSNGELFFGEGSRLTVL.

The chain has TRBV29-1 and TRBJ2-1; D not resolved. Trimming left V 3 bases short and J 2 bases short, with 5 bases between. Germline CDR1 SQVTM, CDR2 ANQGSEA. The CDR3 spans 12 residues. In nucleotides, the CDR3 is TGCAGCGTTGAGGGGACCTACAATGAGCAGTTCTTC. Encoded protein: CSVEGTYNEQFF.

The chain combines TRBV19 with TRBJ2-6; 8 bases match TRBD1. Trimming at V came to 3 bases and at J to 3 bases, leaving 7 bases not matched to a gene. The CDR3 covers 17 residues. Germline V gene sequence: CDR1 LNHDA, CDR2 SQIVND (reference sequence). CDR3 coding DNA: TGTGCCAGTAGTATCGGGCAGGGGGCAAGTGGGGCCAACGTCCTGACTTTC. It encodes CASSIGQGASGANVLTF.

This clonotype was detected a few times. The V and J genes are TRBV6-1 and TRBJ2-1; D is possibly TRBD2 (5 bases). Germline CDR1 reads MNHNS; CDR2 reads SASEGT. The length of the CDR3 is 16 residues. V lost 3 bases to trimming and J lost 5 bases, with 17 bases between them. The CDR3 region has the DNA TGTGCCAGCAGTGATTTCATGAGGGAGAGCGACAATGAGCAGTTCTTC. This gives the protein CASSDFMRESDNEQFF.

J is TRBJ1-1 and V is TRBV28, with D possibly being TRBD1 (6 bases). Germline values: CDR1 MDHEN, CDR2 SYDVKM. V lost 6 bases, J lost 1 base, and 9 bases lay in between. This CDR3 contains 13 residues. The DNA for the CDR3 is TGTGCCAGCAGGTGGGGGCGGAACACTGAAGCTTTCTTT. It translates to CASRWGRNTEAFF.

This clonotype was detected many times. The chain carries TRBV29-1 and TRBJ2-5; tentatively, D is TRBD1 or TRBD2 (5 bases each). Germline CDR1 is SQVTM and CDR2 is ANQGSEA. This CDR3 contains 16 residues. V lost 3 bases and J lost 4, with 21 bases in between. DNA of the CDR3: TGCAGCGTTGACGGGGTCTCGGGAAGGGGACCAGAGACCCAGTACTTC. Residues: CSVDGVSGRGPETQYF.

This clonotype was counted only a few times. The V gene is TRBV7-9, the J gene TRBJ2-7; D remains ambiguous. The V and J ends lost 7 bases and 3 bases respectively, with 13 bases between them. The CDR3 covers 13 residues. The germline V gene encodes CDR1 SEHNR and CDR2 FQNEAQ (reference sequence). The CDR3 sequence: CASIPDGDYEQYF. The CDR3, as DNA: TGTGCCAGCATACCGGACGGAGACTACGAGCAGTACTTC.

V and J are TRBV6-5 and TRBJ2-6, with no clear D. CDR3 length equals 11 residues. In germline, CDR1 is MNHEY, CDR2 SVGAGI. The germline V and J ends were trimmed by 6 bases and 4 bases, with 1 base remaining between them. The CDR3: CASRGANVLTF. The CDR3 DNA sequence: TGTGCCAGCAGGGGGGCCAACGTCCTGACTTTC.

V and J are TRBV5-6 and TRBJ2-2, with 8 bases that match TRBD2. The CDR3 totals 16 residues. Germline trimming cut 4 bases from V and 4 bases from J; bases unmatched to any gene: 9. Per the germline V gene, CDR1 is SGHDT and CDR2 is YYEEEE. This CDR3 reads CASSGDAGGGTGELFF. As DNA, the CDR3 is TGTGCCAGCAGCGGCGACGCGGGAGGTGGCACCGGGGAGCTGTTTTTT.

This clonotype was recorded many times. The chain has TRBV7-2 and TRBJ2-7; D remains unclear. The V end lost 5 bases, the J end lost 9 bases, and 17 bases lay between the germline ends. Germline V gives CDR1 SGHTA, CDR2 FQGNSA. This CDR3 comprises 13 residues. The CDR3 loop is CASSKQQLRGQYF. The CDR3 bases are TGTGCCAGCAGCAAACAACAGCTACGAGGGCAGTACTTC.

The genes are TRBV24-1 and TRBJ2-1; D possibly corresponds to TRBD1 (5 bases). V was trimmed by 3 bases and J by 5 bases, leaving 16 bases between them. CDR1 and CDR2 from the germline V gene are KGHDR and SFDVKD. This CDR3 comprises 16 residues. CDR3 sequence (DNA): TGTGCCACCAGTGATAGGACACAAAATTACCACAATGAGCAGTTCTTC. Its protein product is CATSDRTQNYHNEQFF.

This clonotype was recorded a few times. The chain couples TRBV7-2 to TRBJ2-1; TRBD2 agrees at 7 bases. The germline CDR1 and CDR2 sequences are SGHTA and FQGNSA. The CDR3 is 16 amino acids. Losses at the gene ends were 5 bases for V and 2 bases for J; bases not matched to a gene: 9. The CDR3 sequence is CASSREAGATYNEQFF. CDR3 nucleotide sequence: TGTGCCAGCAGCCGTGAGGCGGGAGCGACCTACAATGAGCAGTTCTTC.

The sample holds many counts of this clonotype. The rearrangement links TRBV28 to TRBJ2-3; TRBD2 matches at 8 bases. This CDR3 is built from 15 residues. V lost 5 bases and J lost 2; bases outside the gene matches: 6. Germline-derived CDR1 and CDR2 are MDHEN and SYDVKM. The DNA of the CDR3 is TGTGCCAGCAGTCCCATAGCGGGGTTCACAGATACGCAGTATTTT. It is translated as CASSPIAGFTDTQYF.

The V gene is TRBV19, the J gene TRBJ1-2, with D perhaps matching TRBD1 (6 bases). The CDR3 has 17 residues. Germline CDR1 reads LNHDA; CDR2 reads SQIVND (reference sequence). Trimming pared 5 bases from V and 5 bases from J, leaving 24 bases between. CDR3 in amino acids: CASSLGERSDRRYGYTF. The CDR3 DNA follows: TGTGCCAGTAGTTTGGGGGAACGCTCGGACAGACGATATGGCTACACCTTC.